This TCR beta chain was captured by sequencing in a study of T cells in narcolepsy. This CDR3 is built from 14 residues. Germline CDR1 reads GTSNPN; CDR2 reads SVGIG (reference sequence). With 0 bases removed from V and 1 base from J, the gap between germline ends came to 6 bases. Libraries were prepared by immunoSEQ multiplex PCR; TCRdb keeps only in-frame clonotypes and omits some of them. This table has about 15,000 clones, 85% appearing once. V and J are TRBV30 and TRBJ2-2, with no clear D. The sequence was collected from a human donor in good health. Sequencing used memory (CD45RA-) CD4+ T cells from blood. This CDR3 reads CAWSVLRNTGELFF. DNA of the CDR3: TGTGCCTGGAGTGTACTTAGGAACACCGGGGAGCTGTTTTTT.